These T cell receptor beta chains were read from a single sample in a study of blood T cell repertoires in COVID-19. The method was immunoSEQ multiplex PCR; TCRdb's version includes in-frame clones alone and lacks a portion of them. Of 290,000 or so clones in the sample, 70% to 90% were seen once. The material sequenced was peripheral blood. Every receptor here comes from a man aged 65-85 years with acute or convalescent COVID-19. The CDR3 runs from the conserved cysteine through the conserved F or W. Fields, in order: clone size, J gene, V gene, CDR3 protein. Rows give clone size only sometimes, using once, few, many, or a class for an expanded clone.

>NA|TRBJ1-5|TRBV30
CAWSVPGDNQPQHF
>NA|TRBJ1-3|TRBV10-3
CAISEGGQGAGNTIYF
>NA|TRBJ2-7|TRBV3-1/TRBV3-2
CASSQRKTTGLGEQYF
>NA|TRBJ2-1|TRBV30
CAWSVSIGMSEQFF
>NA|TRBJ2-7|TRBV21-1
CASSNRQGPREQYF
>NA|TRBJ2-7|TRBV28
CASKRTGTGFNYEQYF
>NA|TRBJ1-2|TRBV3-1/TRBV3-2
CASSQPRGGYTF
>NA|TRBJ2-1|TRBV5-4
CASSSRVLAGVQNEQFF
>NA|TRBJ1-6|TRBV21-1
CASSKLGQGEDSPLHF
>NA|TRBJ2-4|TRBV6-2/TRBV6-3
CASSPLGGLGDIQYF
>NA|TRBJ2-1|TRBV6-5
CASMKTGGAGEQFF
>NA|TRBJ1-6|TRBV6-5
CASSYRRTGGDSPLHF
>NA|TRBJ2-5|TRBV7-2
CASSLTGGSETQYF
>NA|TRBJ2-6|TRBV6-5
CASRPDSFGANVLTF
>NA|TRBJ1-1|TRBV7-2
CASSLAAGQVNTEAFF
>NA|TRBJ2-2|TRBV19
CASSSAGQGSTGELFF
>few|TRBJ1-4|TRBV18
CASSRNRVIDEKLFF
>NA|TRBJ1-2|TRBV4-3
CASSQDRGTLYGYTF
>NA|TRBJ2-2|TRBV28
CASSFSPGQGRSGELFF
>NA|TRBJ1-1|TRBV6-5
CASRSYRNTEAFF
>NA|TRBJ2-7|TRBV28
CASSSGGTALQQYF
>NA|TRBJ1-1|TRBV27
CASSVTFVARGSTEAFF
>NA|TRBJ1-2|TRBV25-1
CASSGDNDGYTF
>NA|TRBJ1-1|TRBV6-2/TRBV6-3
CASSYPRGPNTEAFF
>NA|TRBJ2-5|TRBV27
CASSLSGLAGETQYF
>NA|TRBJ1-6|TRBV5-5
CASSWGQGGNSPLHF
>once|TRBJ2-3|TRBV10-3
CAISETQGPDTQYF
>NA|TRBJ2-5|TRBV6-6
CASSPTNRLAGGRDTQYF
>NA|TRBJ2-5|TRBV2
CASTEGLQETQYF
>NA|TRBJ2-2|TRBV6-2/TRBV6-3
CASSTRDRGSGELFF
>NA|TRBJ1-5|TRBV30
CAWSWANQPQHF
>NA|TRBJ2-7|TRBV18
CASSPTGGGYEQYF
>NA|TRBJ2-7|TRBV29-1
CSVAQTGGPYEQYF
>NA|TRBJ2-2|TRBV5-4
CASSQGAGNTGELFF
>NA|TRBJ1-2|TRBV29-1
CSVEVVAGGGYTF
>NA|TRBJ1-2|TRBV7-9
CASSPEISGYTF
>NA|TRBJ2-2|TRBV29-1
CSPTGRSTGELFF
>few|TRBJ1-1|TRBV19
CASSIGGRNTEAFF
>NA|TRBJ2-3|TRBV6-4
CASSDSGVGQGANTQYF
>once|TRBJ1-1|TRBV13
CASSRGQGDTEAFF
>NA|TRBJ2-3|TRBV29-1
CSVTLPADTQYF